A selection of T cell receptor beta chains follows, all from one sample in a study of CD8 T cells in Susac syndrome. TCRdb analysed the immunoSEQ multiplex PCR reads with MiXCR anew, one entry per CDR3 protein. Of roughly 220,000 distinct CDR3 sequences listed, roughly 93% are singletons. What was sequenced was CD4+ T cells from PBMCs. Receptor source: a human donor with Susac syndrome. CDR3s include the opening cysteine and the closing phenylalanine or tryptophan.

J gene: TRBJ2-1
V gene: TRBV29-1
CDR3 protein: CSVAGRGEQFF

J gene: TRBJ1-5
V gene: TRBV5-1
CDR3 protein: CASSLEQGNQPQHF

J gene: TRBJ2-1
V gene: TRBV7-9
CDR3 protein: CASSLVTGITEQFF

J gene: TRBJ2-3
V gene: TRBV20-1
CDR3 protein: CSARIPLAGIDTQYF

J gene: TRBJ2-2
V gene: TRBV4-3
CDR3 protein: CASSRDSRDTGELFF

J gene: TRBJ2-5
V gene: TRBV20-1
CDR3 protein: CSARIGQGGGTQYF

J gene: TRBJ2-7
V gene: TRBV20-1
CDR3 protein: CSARDPRGQDDEQYF

J gene: TRBJ1-6
V gene: TRBV20-1
CDR3 protein: CSARGSTGNASPLHF

J gene: TRBJ2-5
V gene: TRBV3-1
CDR3 protein: CASSITGGTETQYF

J gene: TRBJ1-1
V gene: TRBV30
CDR3 protein: CAGTGGSNTEAFF

J gene: TRBJ1-1
V gene: TRBV5-1
CDR3 protein: CASSPGGEGNTEAFF

J gene: TRBJ1-4
V gene: TRBV11-1
CDR3 protein: CASSSTSDSPTNEKLFF

J gene: TRBJ1-2
V gene: TRBV27
CDR3 protein: CASSPAREGGLNGYTF

J gene: TRBJ1-6
V gene: TRBV4-2
CDR3 protein: CASSQRPGGSPLHF

J gene: TRBJ2-7
V gene: TRBV20-1
CDR3 protein: CSAPRRGGPPEGGEQYF

J gene: TRBJ1-1
V gene: TRBV2
CDR3 protein: CASRSSNKEAFF

J gene: TRBJ1-2
V gene: TRBV29-1
CDR3 protein: CSVDPGLGGYTF

J gene: TRBJ2-3
V gene: TRBV20-1
CDR3 protein: CSARGPSVSPDTQYF

J gene: TRBJ1-1
V gene: TRBV2
CDR3 protein: CASSVNRGLNTEAFF

J gene: TRBJ2-7
V gene: TRBV3-1
CDR3 protein: CASSQDRGRFYEQYF

J gene: TRBJ2-2
V gene: TRBV5-1
CDR3 protein: CASSSRGQSNTGELFF

J gene: TRBJ2-7
V gene: TRBV4-3
CDR3 protein: CASSQAIGTLTKQYF

J gene: TRBJ2-6
V gene: TRBV6-1
CDR3 protein: CASTIGGGTAGANVLTF

J gene: TRBJ1-4
V gene: TRBV9
CDR3 protein: CASSVGTGEGEKLFF

J gene: TRBJ1-5
V gene: TRBV9
CDR3 protein: CASSARDGVSPQHF

J gene: TRBJ2-5
V gene: TRBV20-1
CDR3 protein: CSAPTSGSLGETQYF

J gene: TRBJ2-7
V gene: TRBV7-2
CDR3 protein: CASSFQTGTGTYEQYF

J gene: TRBJ2-5
V gene: TRBV5-1
CDR3 protein: CASSLGGAETQYF

J gene: TRBJ2-3
V gene: TRBV5-4
CDR3 protein: CASSLDPREGVQYF

J gene: TRBJ2-4
V gene: TRBV7-8
CDR3 protein: CASSALTENIQYF

J gene: TRBJ2-5
V gene: TRBV7-2
CDR3 protein: CASSPNPGRAQYF

J gene: TRBJ1-5
V gene: TRBV3-1
CDR3 protein: CASSQDWGSAMPQHF

J gene: TRBJ2-3
V gene: TRBV20-1
CDR3 protein: CSARRGGPSDTQYF

J gene: TRBJ2-5
V gene: TRBV30
CDR3 protein: CAWSDKTPSGETQYF

J gene: TRBJ1-1
V gene: TRBV18
CDR3 protein: CASSPREGPNTEAFF

J gene: TRBJ2-3
V gene: TRBV5-4
CDR3 protein: CASSFPGLYTDTQYF

J gene: TRBJ2-6
V gene: TRBV12-3/TRBV12-4
CDR3 protein: CASSPSDGANVLTF

J gene: TRBJ1-6
V gene: TRBV20-1
CDR3 protein: CSATEAGRINSPLHF

J gene: TRBJ2-3
V gene: TRBV20-1
CDR3 protein: CSASGGITDTQYF

J gene: TRBJ1-1
V gene: TRBV20-1
CDR3 protein: CSATSGVGTEAFF

J gene: TRBJ1-6
V gene: TRBV5-4
CDR3 protein: CASSLGGAGSPLHF

J gene: TRBJ2-1
V gene: TRBV6-2/TRBV6-3
CDR3 protein: CASSLAGPQFF

J gene: TRBJ2-1
V gene: TRBV14
CDR3 protein: CASSQDLSYNEQFF

J gene: TRBJ2-5
V gene: TRBV29-1
CDR3 protein: CSVGLGAQETQYF

J gene: TRBJ1-2
V gene: TRBV20-1
CDR3 protein: CSAWGGESNYGYTF

J gene: TRBJ2-7
V gene: TRBV20-1
CDR3 protein: CSATRDSEPYEQYF

J gene: TRBJ1-6
V gene: TRBV20-1
CDR3 protein: CSARRGNSPLHF

J gene: TRBJ2-5
V gene: TRBV6-1
CDR3 protein: CASSEGEGWGETQYF

J gene: TRBJ1-4
V gene: TRBV12-3/TRBV12-4
CDR3 protein: CASSLRGKLFF

J gene: TRBJ1-1
V gene: TRBV6-1
CDR3 protein: CASSDKVWGDTEAFF

J gene: TRBJ2-1
V gene: TRBV20-1
CDR3 protein: CSARKGGGGQFF

J gene: TRBJ1-5
V gene: TRBV30
CDR3 protein: CAWSGTENQPQHF

J gene: TRBJ2-7
V gene: TRBV6-5
CDR3 protein: CASSYYRAYEQYF